The 18 T cell receptor beta chains given below trace back to one sample, sequenced in a study of T cell responses to AZD1222 COVID-19 vaccine. Sequencing was performed with immunoSEQ multiplex PCR; in TCRdb, only in-frame clones are kept and a portion is missing. The sample has about 270,000 clones, around 93% seen once; the top ten hold less than 0.65%. The material sequenced was peripheral blood, taken 28 days after the second AZD1222 dose. All receptors derive from an adult who received the AZD1222 COVID-19 vaccine.

This chain links TRBV4-1 with TRBJ2-7, with a weak D call TRBD1 (5 bases). The germline V gene encodes CDR1 MGHRA and CDR2 YSYEKL. The CDR3 has 15 amino acids. Trimming left V 4 bases short and J 3 bases short, with 16 bases between. CDR3 protein: CASSPQGTGIYEQYF. The CDR3 nucleotides read TGCGCCAGCAGCCCTCAGGGAACAGGAATCTACGAGCAGTACTTC.

The chain couples TRBV24-1 to TRBJ2-1, with D perhaps given as TRBD1 or TRBD2 (7 bases each). V dropped 3 bases and J dropped 4 bases, with 15 bases sitting between them. Germline V lookup: CDR1 KGHDR, CDR2 SFDVKD. The CDR3 runs 16 residues. CDR3 coding DNA: TGTGCCACCAGTGATCTCAGGGGGGGAACGTACAATGAGCAGTTCTTC. The encoded protein is CATSDLRGGTYNEQFF.

The chain recombines TRBV19 with TRBJ2-2, with D possibly called TRBD1 or TRBD2 (5 bases each). CDR3 length: 14 residues. The V end lost 3 bases, the J end lost 6 bases, and 11 bases lay between the germline ends. Germline V gene lookup returns CDR1 LNHDA and CDR2 SQIVND (reference sequence). The CDR3 sequence: CASSIPVGAGELFF. DNA for the CDR3: TGTGCCAGTAGTATCCCCGTGGGGGCCGGGGAGCTGTTTTTT.

This clone came up a few times. The CDR3 spells CASSQAGALTREQFF. In DNA, the CDR3 is TGTGCCAGCAGCCAAGCGGGGGCGTTGACGCGTGAGCAGTTCTTC. This chain uses TRBV3-1 (or the pseudogene TRBV3-2) with TRBJ2-1, with D perhaps assigned TRBD1 or TRBD2 (6 bases each). The germline V gene encodes CDR1 LGHDT and CDR2 YNNKEL (reference sequence). The germline V and J ends were trimmed by 1 base and 9 bases, with 16 bases remaining between them. The CDR3 totals 15 residues.

The chain employs TRBV5-5 and TRBJ1-4, with unresolved D. The germline CDR1 and CDR2 sequences are SGHKS and YYEKEE (reference sequence). V shed 1 base and J shed 2 bases, with 9 bases lying between them. The length of the CDR3 is 15 residues. The CDR3 is CASSLRWLTNEKLFF. The CDR3 nucleotides are TGTGCCAGCAGCTTGCGATGGCTCACTAATGAAAAACTGTTTTTT.

Only one count was recorded for this clone. The chain links TRBV2 to TRBJ2-3; the D gene could be TRBD1 or TRBD2 (7 bases each). Germline values: CDR1 SNHLY, CDR2 FYNNEI. The length of the CDR3 is 14 residues. Trimming shortened V by 6 bases and J by 6 bases, and 16 bases separated the two germline ends. The CDR3 sequence: CASSAQGRGDTQYF. CDR3 bases: TGTGCCAGCAGCGCACAGGGGCGGGGGGATACGCAGTATTTT.

The V and J genes are TRBV6-4 and TRBJ1-3; a weak D match, TRBD1 (5 bases). V lost 8 bases and J lost 3, with 17 bases in between. Germline CDR1 MRHNA, CDR2 SNTAGT. The length of the CDR3 is 15 residues. The CDR3 is CASHWGGIGGNTIYF. The CDR3 DNA follows: TGTGCCAGCCATTGGGGGGGGATAGGTGGAAACACCATATATTTT.

Here the CDR3 reads CASSLKLAGGKRTDTQYF. Here the CDR3 DNA reads TGTGCCAGCAGTTTGAAGTTAGCGGGGGGCAAACGTACAGATACGCAGTATTTT. The chain uses TRBV27 and TRBJ2-3; 10 bases agree with TRBD2. The CDR3 length is 18 residues. V shed 3 bases, J shed 3 bases, and the junction held 12 bases outside the gene matches. In germline, CDR1 is MNHEY, CDR2 SMNVEV (reference sequence).

The rearrangement uses TRBV5-1 and TRBJ1-4; D is unclear. V gave up 1 base and J gave up 7 bases, with 8 bases separating them. The CDR3 has 13 amino acids. CDR1 and CDR2 (germline): SGHRS, YFSETQ. In DNA, the CDR3 is TGCGCCAGCAGCTTGTTGGGCTCTGAAAAACTGTTTTTT. Its translation is CASSLLGSEKLFF.

The count of this clone is one. The CDR3 DNA sequence: TGTGCCAGCAGTTACTCCCGACAGGGGTCGCTGGACGAGCAGTACTTC. It translates to CASSYSRQGSLDEQYF. This sequence joins TRBV6-5 and TRBJ2-7, with TRBD1 identical over 8 bases. CDR1 and CDR2 from the germline V gene are MNHEY and SVGAGI. The CDR3 extends over 16 amino acids. The trim removed 0 bases at V and 5 bases at J, leaving 9 bases unmatched.

The chain employs TRBV24-1 and TRBJ2-2; tentatively, D is TRBD2 (6 bases). The CDR3 has 13 amino acids. Trimming cost V 9 bases and J 0 bases, with 7 bases left between them. In germline, CDR1 is KGHDR, CDR2 SFDVKD. CDR3 residues: CATRTTNTGELFF. The CDR3 region has the DNA TGTGCCACCCGGACTACGAACACCGGGGAGCTGTTTTTT.

This rearrangement joins TRBV5-1 to TRBJ1-3; no clear D gene. Germline CDR1 reads SGHRS; CDR2 reads YFSETQ. The CDR3 consists of 13 residues. The V end was cut by 4 bases, the J end by 8 bases, with 13 bases between. CDR3 loop: CASSPRAGDTIYF. CDR3 nucleotide sequence: TGCGCCAGCAGCCCCCGTGCCGGAGACACCATATATTTT.

A single count supports this clone. V gene TRBV7-2 combines with J gene TRBJ1-2; D ambiguous. Trimming pared 2 bases from V and 2 bases from J, leaving 6 bases between. There are 13 residues in the CDR3. Germline V gives CDR1 SGHTA, CDR2 FQGNSA. The CDR3 DNA reads TGTGCCAGCAGCTTACCAGAAAACTATGGCTACACCTTC. It encodes CASSLPENYGYTF.

The chain is built from TRBV9 and TRBJ2-5, with D unresolved. CDR1 is SGDLS, CDR2 YYNGEE, per germline. V lost 0 bases, J lost 2 bases, and 5 bases lay in between. The CDR3 contains 13 residues. The CDR3 is CASSVAVQETQYF. The DNA for the CDR3 is TGTGCCAGCAGCGTAGCGGTACAAGAGACCCAGTACTTC.

The rearrangement uses TRBV6-5 and TRBJ2-7, with 7 bases lining up with TRBD1. J gave up 3 bases and V 0 bases, and 8 bases lay outside the gene matches. There are 16 residues in the CDR3. Looked up from germline, CDR1 is MNHEY and CDR2 is SVGAGI. The CDR3 DNA sequence: TGTGCCAGCAGTTACTCCTCCGGGACAGTGGACTACGAGCAGTACTTC. Protein sequence: CASSYSSGTVDYEQYF.

The V and J genes are TRBV4-2 and TRBJ2-5; 9 nucleotides match TRBD2. CDR3 size: 15 residues. Unmatched junction bases numbered 4, after V lost 0 bases and J lost 5 bases. Germline loops: CDR1 LGHNA, CDR2 YNFKEQ. CDR3 loop: CASSQEASGAETQYF. CDR3 DNA sequence: TGTGCCAGCAGCCAAGAGGCTAGCGGGGCGGAGACCCAGTACTTC.

The chain links TRBV3-1 (or the pseudogene TRBV3-2) to TRBJ1-5, with unresolved D. The CDR3 is made up of 13 amino acids. CDR1 and CDR2 from the germline V gene are LGHDT and YNNKEL (reference sequence). Trimming removed 0 bases at V and 7 bases at J, with 7 bases between. The CDR3 DNA is TGTGCCAGCAGCCAAGATGTTGAGCAGCCCCAGCATTTT. Encoded protein: CASSQDVEQPQHF.

The chain recombines TRBV28 with TRBJ2-7; 7 bases agree with TRBD2. The CDR3 is 15 residues long. Unmatched junction bases numbered 7, after V lost 5 bases and J lost 0 bases. In germline, CDR1 is MDHEN, CDR2 SYDVKM. The CDR3 nucleotides read TGTGCCAGCAGTGTCGGGAGGCCCTTCTCCTACGAGCAGTACTTC. Its translation: CASSVGRPFSYEQYF.